The 32 T cell receptor beta chains reported below all come from one sample, sequenced in a study of patients and donors after allogeneic stem cell transplantation. TCRdb recomputed calls from the RT-PCR reads with MiXCR, one row per CDR3 protein. The sample holds roughly 140,000 distinct CDR3 sequences, about a third seen once. The sequencing input was blood, either unsorted or a sorted T cell fraction (not recorded which). The receptors here all came from a human donor who was either an allogeneic HSCT recipient or a stem cell or donor lymphocyte infusion donor (not recorded which). It is not recorded whose cells these are; they may come from a transplant donor.

This clonotype was observed a handful of times. The chain employs TRBV20-1 and TRBJ1-4; no firm D call. CDR3 length: 13 residues. In germline, CDR1 is DFQATT, CDR2 SNEGSKA (reference sequence). Trimming took off 3 bases at V and 6 bases at J, with 11 bases between the two ends. This CDR3 reads CSASMQSDEKLFF. The CDR3 coding sequence is TGCAGTGCTAGTATGCAGTCTGATGAAAAACTGTTTTTT.

The CDR3 protein is CASIPSGDTEAFF. In nucleotides, the CDR3 is TGTGCCAGCATACCCTCCGGGGACACTGAAGCTTTCTTT. This chain links TRBV6-2 or TRBV6-3 with TRBJ1-1; D gene ambiguous. V lost 7 bases and J 3 bases, leaving 12 bases between the germline ends. This CDR3 has 13 amino acids. Germline V gene lookup returns CDR1 MNHEY and CDR2 SVGEGT.

V and J are TRBV15 and TRBJ1-2; D is unclear. Trimming removed 2 bases from V and 6 bases from J, with 10 bases in between. This CDR3 has 13 residues. CDR1 is LNHNV, CDR2 YYDKDF, per germline (reference sequence). CDR3 bases: TGTGCCACCAGCAGAAGGGTCGCGGATGGCTACACCTTC. It yields the protein CATSRRVADGYTF.

V and J are TRBV5-1 and TRBJ1-2; D is uncertain. The CDR3 sequence is 13 residues long. The V gene lost 1 base and the J gene lost 7 bases, with 11 bases spanning the gap. Germline V lookup: CDR1 SGHRS, CDR2 YFSETQ. The CDR3 DNA is TGCGCCAGCAGCTTGTCGGGGAGTCTTGGCTACACCTTC. It encodes CASSLSGSLGYTF.

The chain couples TRBV4-3 to TRBJ1-2; TRBD1 agrees at 9 bases. From germline, CDR1 is LGHNA and CDR2 YSLEER. CDR3 length equals 14 residues. V was clipped by 5 bases and J by 3 bases; unmatched bases: 4. The DNA of the CDR3 is TGCGCCAGCAGCGAGGACAGGGGAGACTATGGCTACACCTTC. It encodes CASSEDRGDYGYTF.

This clonotype was detected only a few times. The gene calls are TRBV20-1 and TRBJ1-1; D may be TRBD1 (5 bases). The CDR3 contains 14 residues. V was cut by 0 bases and J by 2 bases, with 10 bases left in between. The germline CDR1 and CDR2 sequences are DFQATT and SNEGSKA (reference sequence). As DNA, the CDR3 is TGCAGTGCTAGAGAGGGACGACTAAACACTGAAGCTTTCTTT. Amino acid sequence: CSAREGRLNTEAFF.

The chain joins TRBV25-1 to TRBJ1-1; D is perhaps TRBD1 (6 bases). This CDR3 comprises 13 residues. Germline assignment: CDR1 MGHDK and CDR2 SYGVNS. V lost 3 bases and J lost 5, with 10 bases in between. The CDR3 sequence: CASSDTGRTEAFF. CDR3 DNA sequence: TGTGCCAGCAGTGACACAGGGAGGACTGAAGCTTTCTTT. Filled out from reference TRBV25-1 and TRBJ1-1, the complete variable domain reads EADIYQTPRYLVIGTGKKITLECSQTMGHDKMYWYQQDPGMELHLIHYSYGVNSTEKGDLSSESTVSRIRTEHFPLTLESARPSHTSQYLCASSDTGRTEAFFGQGTRLTVV.

This clonotype occurred a few times. The chain carries TRBV7-3 and TRBJ2-2; D gene uncertain. Trimming removed 5 bases at V and 3 bases at J, with 4 bases between. The CDR3 consists of 12 residues. Germline CDR1 reads SGHTA; CDR2 reads FQGTGA. CDR3 DNA: TGTGCCAGCAGCCTTTACACCGGGGAGCTGTTTTTT. It translates to CASSLYTGELFF.

This clonotype was found a few times. This CDR3 reads CSAAGGRGPTDTQYF. CDR3 DNA sequence: TGCAGTGCGGCGGGAGGCAGGGGGCCGACAGATACGCAGTATTTT. The V gene is TRBV20-1, the J gene TRBJ2-3, with D perhaps matching TRBD1 or TRBD2 (8 bases each). Germline lookup yields CDR1 DFQATT and CDR2 SNEGSKA (reference sequence). V lost 6 bases to trimming and J lost 3 bases, with 19 bases between them. This CDR3 contains 15 residues.

This clonotype turned up a few times. As DNA, the CDR3 is TGTGCCACCAGTGACCCGAGGACAGGGGCTAACTATGGCTACACCTTC. Its protein product is CATSDPRTGANYGYTF. The rearrangement links TRBV24-1 to TRBJ1-2, with TRBD1 matching over 9 bases. The germline V gene encodes CDR1 KGHDR and CDR2 SFDVKD. This CDR3 region has 16 residues. The J segment lost 0 bases and the V segment lost 4 bases, leaving 5 bases of the junction unmatched.

This clonotype turned up a few times. The V call is TRBV4-3, the J call TRBJ1-3; D remains ambiguous. The CDR3 runs 14 residues. Trimming cost V 0 bases and J 7 bases, with 10 bases left between them. Germline lookup yields CDR1 LGHNA and CDR2 YSLEER. CDR3 region: CASSQDKLRNTIYF. The CDR3 DNA follows: TGCGCCAGCAGCCAAGATAAACTTAGGAACACCATATATTTT.

The chain couples TRBV27 to TRBJ2-3; 7 nucleotides agree with TRBD2. CDR1 and CDR2 (germline): MNHEY, SMNVEV (reference sequence). Trimming at V came to 5 bases and at J to 1 base, leaving 9 bases not matched to a gene. The CDR3 totals 16 residues. The CDR3 is CASSTRTSSRTDTQYF. Written as DNA, the CDR3 is TGTGCCAGCAGTACCAGGACTAGTTCGCGCACAGATACGCAGTATTTT.

This clonotype showed up just a few times. At one end the junction does not follow the germline gene, possibly because of a read error. The CDR3 loop reads CASSEGHPNTGELFF. The CDR3, as DNA: TGTGCTAGCAGCGAAGGACACCCGAACACCGGGGAGCTGTTTTTT. V gene TRBV7-7 combines with J gene TRBJ2-2; TRBD1 is a possible D gene (5 bases). This CDR3 spans 15 amino acids. Germline CDR1 reads SSHAT; CDR2 reads FNYEAQ (reference sequence).

This sequence joins TRBV27 and TRBJ2-5; D gene unclear. This CDR3 region has 13 residues. Trimming took 3 bases from V and 4 from J, leaving 9 bases between them. Germline V lookup: CDR1 MNHEY, CDR2 SMNVEV (reference sequence). CDR3 in amino acids: CASSFDWGETQYF. Here the CDR3 DNA reads TGTGCCAGCAGTTTTGATTGGGGAGAGACCCAGTACTTC.

This clonotype was detected a few times. The gene calls are TRBV20-1 and TRBJ1-1, with D hard to call. Trimming left V 4 bases short and J 0 bases short, with 9 bases between. This CDR3 comprises 13 residues. Germline V lookup: CDR1 DFQATT, CDR2 SNEGSKA (reference sequence). The CDR3 region is CSAKAGLNTEAFF. CDR3 DNA sequence: TGCAGTGCTAAGGCAGGCCTGAACACTGAAGCTTTCTTT.

The chain has TRBV9 and TRBJ1-5; 7 nucleotides agree with TRBD1. Germline V lookup: CDR1 SGDLS, CDR2 YYNGEE. V trimming: 4 bases; J trimming: 3 bases; junction bases outside the gene matches: 13. The length of the CDR3 is 17 residues. CDR3 DNA sequence: TGTGCCAGCAGCCGAGGGGGCGACAGAACCTACAATCAGCCCCAGCATTTT. This codes for CASSRGGDRTYNQPQHF.

A single count supports this clonotype. This chain joins TRBV12-3 or TRBV12-4 and TRBJ2-5; maybe TRBD1 (6 bases). V lost 4 bases and J 3 bases, leaving 12 bases between the germline ends. The CDR3 has 14 residues. This CDR3 reads CASSSHRVKETQYF. Written as DNA, the CDR3 is TGTGCCAGCAGTTCCCACAGGGTGAAAGAGACCCAGTACTTC.

CDR3: CSARPTMNTEAFF. The CDR3 DNA reads TGCAGTGCTAGACCTACCATGAACACTGAAGCTTTCTTT. The genes are TRBV20-1 and TRBJ1-1; no clear D. Per germline, CDR1 DFQATT and CDR2 SNEGSKA (reference sequence). The V gene lost 2 bases and the J gene lost 0 bases, with 7 bases spanning the gap. The CDR3 sequence is 13 residues long.

The V and J genes are TRBV5-1 and TRBJ1-1; 8 bases agree with TRBD1. The V segment lost 5 bases and the J segment 1 base; nucleotides outside the gene matches: 10. Germline CDR1 SGHRS, CDR2 YFSETQ. The CDR3 loop spans 16 amino acids. The CDR3 here is CASSPWGTGRNTEAFF. The CDR3 DNA reads TGCGCCAGCAGTCCGTGGGGGACAGGCCGGAACACTGAAGCTTTCTTT.

This clonotype appeared a few times. J is TRBJ1-1 and V is TRBV5-1, with D unclear. The CDR3 is 15 residues long. Germline V gene sequence: CDR1 SGHRS, CDR2 YFSETQ. Deletions cut 0 bases from V and 0 bases from J, with 9 bases between. The CDR3 here is CASSLEATLNTEAFF. CDR3 nucleotides: TGCGCCAGCAGCTTGGAGGCGACTTTGAACACTGAAGCTTTCTTT.

The table lists this clonotype with a few counts. V and J are TRBV3-1 and TRBJ1-1; D is unclear. Germline CDR1 reads LGHDT; CDR2 reads YNNKEL (reference sequence). This CDR3 contains 16 residues. The V end was cut by 0 bases, the J end by 0 bases, with 11 bases between. This chain's CDR3 is CASSQDNAGMNTEAFF. The CDR3 DNA reads TGTGCCAGCAGCCAAGATAACGCCGGAATGAACACTGAAGCTTTCTTT. Together with reference TRBV3-1 and TRBJ1-1, the CDR3 gives the full variable domain: DTAVSQTPKYLVTQMGNDKSIKCEQNLGHDTMYWYKQDSKKFLKIMFSYNNKELIINETVPNRFSPKSPDKAHLNLHINSLELGDSAVYFCASSQDNAGMNTEAFFGQGTRLTVV.

A few counts support this clonotype. V usage is TRBV12-3 or TRBV12-4 and J usage is TRBJ1-1, with a tentative D call TRBD1 (5 bases). The ends were cut back, 3 bases at V and 4 bases at J, with 12 bases in the middle. The CDR3 has 14 amino acids. The CDR3 DNA follows: TGTGCCAGCAGTTTCCAGGGACCCGCCACTGAAGCTTTCTTT. It specifies CASSFQGPATEAFF.

V gene TRBV12-3 or TRBV12-4 combines with J gene TRBJ1-4; tentative D call: TRBD1 (5 bases). V lost 2 bases, J lost 8 bases, and 9 bases lay in between. The CDR3 runs to 13 residues. The CDR3 DNA reads as TGTGCCAGCAGTTTACAGGGAATCGAAAAACTGTTTTTT. It yields the protein CASSLQGIEKLFF.

This clonotype came up a few times. The rearrangement joins TRBV28 to TRBJ1-2; 7 bases fit TRBD1. J gave up 7 bases and V 8 bases, and 10 bases lay outside the gene matches. This CDR3 is built from 13 residues. Per the germline V gene, CDR1 is MDHEN and CDR2 is SYDVKM. Here the CDR3 reads CASSQQGWGGYTF. CDR3 bases: TGTGCCAGCTCTCAACAGGGGTGGGGTGGCTACACCTTC.

The chain uses TRBV27 and TRBJ1-5; no firm D call. V was cut by 3 bases and J by 3 bases, with 9 bases left in between. The germline V gene encodes CDR1 MNHEY and CDR2 SMNVEV (reference sequence). The length of the CDR3 is 14 residues. CDR3 bases: TGTGCCAGCAGTTTCGGACCCAACAATCAGCCCCAGCATTTT. Translated: CASSFGPNNQPQHF.

This chain joins TRBV7-2 and TRBJ1-2, with D perhaps TRBD1 (5 bases). The ends were cut back, 4 bases at V and 8 bases at J, with 14 bases in the middle. The germline gives CDR1 SGHTA, CDR2 FQGNSA. The CDR3 extends over 13 amino acids. The CDR3 DNA follows: TGTGCCAGCAGCTCCTACCTAGGGGAAGGCTACACCTTC. It encodes CASSSYLGEGYTF.

This clonotype was detected only a few times. J is TRBJ2-7 and V is TRBV9; 7 nucleotides align to TRBD2. J was trimmed by 7 bases and V by 3 bases; bases with no gene match: 16. This CDR3 contains 16 residues. Germline V CDR1 and CDR2: SGDLS, YYNGEE. CDR3 in amino acids: CASSALSAGPRGEQYF. The DNA of the CDR3 is TGTGCCAGCAGCGCCCTCTCAGCGGGACCCCGGGGGGAGCAGTACTTC.

This clonotype has more than one count but fewer than ten. This chain joins TRBV25-1 and TRBJ1-1; unclear D gene. V dropped 5 bases and J dropped 1 base, with 8 bases sitting between them. This CDR3 contains 13 residues. Germline V CDR1 and CDR2: MGHDK, SYGVNS. CDR3 in amino acids: CASSPRWNTEAFF. The CDR3 coding sequence is TGTGCCAGCAGTCCCAGGTGGAACACTGAAGCTTTCTTT.

This clonotype showed up just a few times. The rearrangement links TRBV9 to TRBJ1-2, with 8 bases aligning to TRBD1. Trimming removed 3 bases from V and 2 bases from J; junction bases left unmatched: 9. The CDR3 runs to 16 residues. Germline V lookup: CDR1 SGDLS, CDR2 YYNGEE. The CDR3 bases are TGTGCCAGCAGCGAATCTGACAGGGGTAAAAACTATGGCTACACCTTC. This encodes CASSESDRGKNYGYTF.

This rearrangement joins TRBV24-1 to TRBJ2-2; D uncertain. Germline V lookup: CDR1 KGHDR, CDR2 SFDVKD. V shed 1 base and J shed 6 bases, with 2 bases lying between them. This CDR3 contains 12 residues. The CDR3 nucleotides read TGTGCCACCAGTGATTTCGCCGGGGAGCTGTTTTTT. This sequence encodes CATSDFAGELFF.

The rearrangement links TRBV2 to TRBJ1-5; 9 bases align to TRBD1. V was pared by 5 bases and J by 1 base, with 3 bases of the junction left unmatched. The CDR3 sequence is 15 residues long. Germline V CDR1 and CDR2: SNHLY, FYNNEI. CDR3 nucleotide sequence: TGTGCCAGCAGTTGGACAGGGGAAAGCAATCAGCCCCAGCATTTT. Translation: CASSWTGESNQPQHF.

This clonotype has only a few counts. The V and J genes are TRBV15 and TRBJ2-1; 8 bases agree with TRBD2. Germline trimming cut 0 bases from V and 8 bases from J; bases unmatched to any gene: 12. The CDR3 contains 17 residues. Germline V lookup: CDR1 LNHNV, CDR2 YYDKDF (reference sequence). CDR3: CATSRDTAGESWDEQFF. DNA of the CDR3: TGTGCCACCAGCAGAGATACAGCGGGGGAGTCTTGGGATGAGCAGTTCTTC.